A single sample is the source of the 27 T cell receptor beta chains below, sequenced in a study of T cell repertoires in cytomegalovirus infection. From the reads, TCRdb called clonotypes with MiXCR, one entry per CDR3 protein. The data hold about 330,000 distinct CDR3 sequences, with roughly 34% observed a single time. No antigen is known for these receptors. The sequenced sample was cultured PBMCs, obtained from culture after CMV antigen stimulation. These receptor sequences come from a human donor in good health (CMV status not recorded). Some clones in this sample may be carry-over from other donors' samples.

This clonotype was seen only a few times. This chain connects TRBV7-2 to TRBJ2-1; 9 positions match TRBD2. The CDR3 length is 15 residues. Germline CDR1 and CDR2: SGHTA and FQGNSA. Trimming removed 9 bases from V and 5 bases from J; junction bases left unmatched: 11. CDR3 loop: CASLIAGLANNEQFF. CDR3 nucleotide sequence: TGTGCCAGTCTTATTGCGGGACTAGCTAACAATGAGCAGTTCTTC. Filled out from reference TRBV7-2 and TRBJ2-1, the complete variable domain reads GAGVSQSPSNKVTEKGKDVELRCDPISGHTALYWYRQSLGQGLEFLIYFQGNSAPDKSGLPSDRFSAERTGGSVSTLTIQRTQQEDSAVYLCASLIAGLANNEQFFGPGTRLTVL.

The chain recombines TRBV5-4 with TRBJ2-1; 15 bases align to TRBD2. V trimming: 1 base; J trimming: 6 bases; junction bases outside the gene matches: 8. There are 18 residues in the CDR3. Germline values: CDR1 SGHNT, CDR2 YYREEE (reference sequence). The CDR3 nucleotides read TGTGCCAGCAGCTTGTTGGGGACTAGCGGGAGGCGGTTCAATGAGCAGTTCTTC. Protein: CASSLLGTSGRRFNEQFF.

In this sample, this clonotype turned up a few times. The chain uses TRBV12-5 and TRBJ2-3, with 9 bases lining up with TRBD1. Germline loops: CDR1 LGHNT, CDR2 FRNRAP. The CDR3 runs to 16 residues. Unmatched junction bases numbered 7, after V lost 0 bases and J lost 6 bases. The CDR3 sequence: CASGLVLQGATDTQYF. DNA of the CDR3: TGTGCTAGTGGTTTGGTACTACAGGGGGCGACGGATACGCAGTATTTT.

The chain is built from TRBV19 and TRBJ2-2, with 7 positions matching TRBD1. From germline, CDR1 is LNHDA and CDR2 SQIVND (reference sequence). The CDR3 runs 15 residues. Trimming cost V 5 bases and J 4 bases; bases outside gene matches: 7. CDR3 DNA: TGTGCCAGTAGTTTGGGGACAGCACTCACCGGGGAGCTGTTTTTT. It encodes CASSLGTALTGELFF.

V usage is TRBV6-1 and J usage is TRBJ1-4; TRBD1 is a possible D gene (5 bases). The CDR3 consists of 14 residues. CDR1 is MNHNS, CDR2 SASEGT, per germline. V was pared by 5 bases and J by 8 bases, with 15 bases between. CDR3: CASSYGRGGEKLFF. The DNA for the CDR3 is TGTGCCAGCAGTTACGGGCGGGGCGGGGAAAAACTGTTTTTT.

V is TRBV6-1 and J is TRBJ1-5, with unresolved D. The CDR3 contains 13 residues. In germline, CDR1 is MNHNS, CDR2 SASEGT. Trimming removed 10 bases at V and 4 bases at J, with 14 bases between. The CDR3 coding sequence is TGTGCCACCGGGCAGGCCCCAAATCAGCCCCAGCATTTT. Residues: CATGQAPNQPQHF.

This clonotype was seen once. Possible read error: a much larger clone is one base away. J is TRBJ2-7 and V is TRBV7-2; 7 bases agree with TRBD2. Trimming took 5 bases from V and 0 from J; bases not matched to a gene: 10. The CDR3 sequence is 16 residues long. Germline-derived CDR1 and CDR2 are SGHTA and FQGNSA. CDR3 bases: TGTGCCAGCAGCCGTCGGATAGCGGGCCCCTCCTACGAGCAGTACTTC. This codes for CASSRRIAGPSYEQYF.

This clonotype was counted only a few times. The rearrangement joins TRBV7-6 to TRBJ2-7; tentatively, D is TRBD2 (6 bases). The V gene's germline CDR1 is SGHVS and CDR2 FNYEAQ. The V gene lost 6 bases and the J gene lost 3 bases, with 9 bases spanning the gap. CDR3 size: 12 residues. The CDR3: CASSNSGYEQYF. CDR3 bases: TGTGCCAGCAGTAATAGCGGCTACGAGCAGTACTTC.

This clonotype occurred many times. The genes are TRBV7-2 and TRBJ2-2; 10 bases align to TRBD2. J gave up 2 bases and V 1 base, and 1 base lay outside the gene matches. From germline, CDR1 is SGHTA and CDR2 FQGNSA. This CDR3 spans 16 amino acids. This chain's CDR3 is CASSLVAGGNTGELFF. The CDR3 coding sequence is TGTGCCAGCAGCTTAGTAGCGGGAGGTAACACCGGGGAGCTGTTTTTT.

This clonotype has just a few counts. The CDR3 here is CASSRTGETGELFF. The CDR3 DNA reads as TGTGCCAGCAGCCGAACAGGGGAAACCGGGGAGCTGTTTTTT. The gene calls are TRBV6-4 and TRBJ2-2, with 7 nucleotides matching TRBD1. Germline CDR1 reads MRHNA; CDR2 reads SNTAGT. V shed 6 bases, J shed 5 bases, and the junction held 6 bases outside the gene matches. This CDR3 is built from 14 residues.

Only one count was recorded for this clonotype. V gene TRBV19 combines with J gene TRBJ1-3; 8 bases line up with TRBD1. The CDR3 is made up of 18 amino acids. The germline CDR1 and CDR2 sequences are LNHDA and SQIVND (reference sequence). Unmatched junction bases numbered 18, after V lost 6 bases and J lost 5 bases. The CDR3 coding sequence is TGTGCCAGTAGCATCGGGACAGGAAAAAAAAATTGGAGAAACACCATATATTTT. Its translation: CASSIGTGKKNWRNTIYF.

This clonotype was detected only a few times. CDR3 protein: CASSIDRGKGGEQYV. CDR3 bases: TGTGCCAGCAGCATAGACCGGGGGAAGGGTGGTGAGCAGTACGTC. The V gene is TRBV7-8, the J gene TRBJ2-7, with D tentatively TRBD2 (6 bases). Germline loops: CDR1 SGHVS, CDR2 FQNEAQ. Trimming cost V 5 bases and J 7 bases, with 21 bases left between them. CDR3 length: 15 residues.

This rearrangement joins TRBV20-1 to TRBJ2-3, with 13 bases aligning to TRBD2. V lost 3 bases and J lost 3; bases outside the gene matches: 6. Germline assignment: CDR1 DFQATT and CDR2 SNEGSKA (reference sequence). The CDR3 runs to 16 residues. The CDR3 DNA follows: TGCAGTGCTAGCGGACTAGCGGGAGATCTAACAGATACGCAGTATTTT. Protein sequence: CSASGLAGDLTDTQYF.

This clonotype was seen at least ten times. This sequence joins TRBV7-2 and TRBJ2-3, with D tentatively TRBD2 (6 bases). The germline V gene has CDR1 SGHTA and CDR2 FQGNSA. The V end was cut by 5 bases, the J end by 1 base, with 10 bases between. The CDR3 consists of 14 residues. The CDR3 region is CASSRDSRTDTQYF. The CDR3 DNA follows: TGTGCCAGCAGCCGGGACTCGCGCACAGATACGCAGTATTTT.

This chain links TRBV14 with TRBJ2-1; D is uncertain. Germline V gives CDR1 SGHDN, CDR2 FVKESK. Trimming took off 1 base at V and 7 bases at J, with 17 bases between the two ends. There are 16 residues in the CDR3. The CDR3 DNA is TGTGCCAGCAGCCAAGCCGGGCTAACCAAATTTAATGAGCAGTTCTTC. It encodes CASSQAGLTKFNEQFF.

At least ten counts were recorded for this clonotype. The rearrangement links TRBV7-2 to TRBJ2-6; D is ambiguous. Germline V gene sequence: CDR1 SGHTA, CDR2 FQGNSA. CDR3 length: 16 residues. The V gene lost 1 base and the J gene lost 0 bases, with 7 bases spanning the gap. The CDR3, as DNA: TGTGCCAGCAGCTTAGGGCACAACTCTGGGGCCAACGTCCTGACTTTC. It specifies CASSLGHNSGANVLTF.

V is TRBV5-1 and J is TRBJ2-3; 7 bases map to TRBD2. The CDR3 length is 14 residues. CDR1 and CDR2 (germline): SGHRS, YFSETQ. With 3 bases clipped from V and 2 bases from J, the junction kept 3 bases outside the gene matches. CDR3 protein: CASSSRDYTDTQYF. The CDR3 coding sequence is TGCGCCAGCAGCTCCCGGGACTACACAGATACGCAGTATTTT.

This clonotype was seen more than once but under ten times. The rearrangement links TRBV4-1 to TRBJ2-7; the D is unclear. CDR1 and CDR2 from the germline V gene are MGHRA and YSYEKL. The length of the CDR3 is 13 residues. With 1 base removed from V and 3 bases from J, the gap between germline ends came to 7 bases. The CDR3 is CASSQVLDYEQYV. The CDR3, as DNA: TGCGCCAGCAGCCAAGTTCTGGACTACGAGCAGTACGTC.

The sample holds a few counts of this clonotype. The chain carries TRBV11-2 and TRBJ2-1; 8 bases match TRBD2. Trimming removed 5 bases from V and 7 bases from J; junction bases left unmatched: 13. This CDR3 has 16 amino acids. Germline V gives CDR1 SGHAT, CDR2 FQNNGV. CDR3 sequence (DNA): TGTGCCAGCAGCCGGTCCGGGACTAGTATGATAAATGAGCAGTTCTTC. It yields the protein CASSRSGTSMINEQFF.

This chain links TRBV7-3 with TRBJ2-1, with 8 bases matching TRBD2. CDR3 length equals 15 residues. Germline CDR1 SGHTA, CDR2 FQGTGA. J was trimmed by 8 bases and V by 5 bases; bases with no gene match: 11. The CDR3 loop reads CASSRASGPVDEQFF. In nucleotides, the CDR3 is TGTGCCAGCAGCCGAGCTAGCGGGCCGGTAGATGAGCAGTTCTTC.

This clonotype was observed a handful of times. The genes are TRBV4-1 and TRBJ2-7, with TRBD2 matching over 7 bases. The CDR3 is 15 residues long. The V gene end was trimmed by 4 bases and the J gene end by 2 bases; junction bases not matched to a gene: 8. Per the germline V gene, CDR1 is MGHRA and CDR2 is YSYEKL. CDR3 DNA: TGCGCCAGCAGCCTCCCGGGGGAGGGAACCTACGAGCAGTACTTC. Its translation: CASSLPGEGTYEQYF.

This chain connects TRBV6-8 to TRBJ2-1; TRBD2 aligns across 12 bases. CDR1 is MNHGY, CDR2 SAAAGT, per germline. V lost 7 bases and J lost 6; bases outside the gene matches: 7. The CDR3 length is 15 residues. CDR3 coding DNA: TGTGCCAGCAAACAACTAGCGGGAGGTATCAATGAGCAGTTCTTC. It encodes CASKQLAGGINEQFF.

V and J are TRBV7-2 and TRBJ2-5; tentatively, D is TRBD2 (6 bases). The CDR3 is 16 amino acids. CDR1 is SGHTA, CDR2 FQGNSA, per germline. The V end was cut by 1 base, the J end by 0 bases, with 12 bases between. The CDR3 DNA sequence: TGTGCCAGCAGCTTAGGTCTTGGCGGGAACCAAGAGACCCAGTACTTC. Encoded protein: CASSLGLGGNQETQYF.

Only a few counts were recorded for this clonotype. V usage is TRBV12-3 or TRBV12-4 and J usage is TRBJ1-5; the D is unclear. Trimming removed 5 bases at V and 0 bases at J, with 11 bases between. This CDR3 spans 15 amino acids. CDR3 in DNA: TGTGCCAGCAGTGTAACCGGCAGTAGCAATCAGCCCCAGCATTTT. Protein sequence: CASSVTGSSNQPQHF.

The chain employs TRBV12-3 or TRBV12-4 and TRBJ2-1, with D hard to call. The CDR3 runs to 16 residues. V lost 5 bases, J lost 15 bases, and 29 bases lay in between. CDR3 sequence (DNA): TGTGCCAGCAGTCATAATCCCCCAGAGACTCCTCTCAACGCGTTCTTC. This sequence encodes CASSHNPPETPLNAFF.

This chain links TRBV6-5 with TRBJ2-7; 7 bases agree with TRBD2. V shed 0 bases and J 0 bases; nucleotides not matched to a gene: 2. The CDR3 extends over 15 amino acids. Looked up from germline, CDR1 is MNHEY and CDR2 is SVGAGI. The CDR3 sequence is CASSYSRGSSYEQYF. Written as DNA, the CDR3 is TGTGCCAGCAGTTACTCACGCGGGAGCTCCTACGAGCAGTACTTC.

The chain carries TRBV19 and TRBJ1-1; D is undetermined. Germline-derived CDR1 and CDR2 are LNHDA and SQIVND (reference sequence). Trimming shortened V by 0 bases and J by 4 bases, and 9 bases separated the two germline ends. The CDR3 is made up of 14 amino acids. The CDR3 DNA reads TGTGCCAGTAGTATAGATTCCAGGTCCACTGAAGCTTTCTTT. Its protein is CASSIDSRSTEAFF.